A single sample gave rise to the 20 T cell receptor beta chains below, sequenced in a study of glioma-infiltrating T cells. TCR alpha and beta CDR3 regions were amplified from RNA using iRepertoire nested multiplex PCR. MiXCR, applied by TCRdb to the multiplex PCR reads, yields one record per CDR3 protein. The sample has fewer than 500,000 distinct CDR3 sequences; 41% are singletons. Sequencing was done on a sample of glioma tissue, nonneoplastic brain tissue, or PBMCs (not recorded which). The source is a human donor with low-grade glioma or glioblastoma, undergoing nonglioma brain surgery, or in good health (not recorded which).

This clonotype was recorded a few times. V usage is TRBV20-1 and J usage is TRBJ2-1; D remains unclear. V was shortened by 8 bases and J by 0 bases, with 11 bases between the two germline ends. CDR1 DFQATT and CDR2 SNEGSKA come from the germline V gene (reference sequence). The CDR3 length is 13 residues. The CDR3 loop reads CSSYRASYNEQFF. The CDR3 nucleotides are TGCAGTTCTTATCGGGCCTCCTACAATGAGCAGTTCTTC.

A remark on this clonotype: Compared with germline, one end of the junction differs, possibly owing to a read error. The chain recombines TRBV6-9 with TRBJ2-7; 12 nucleotides line up with TRBD1. This CDR3 is built from 14 residues. Germline V gene data show CDR1 as MNHGY and CDR2 as SVAAGI. CDR3 in amino acids: CASSYGTGGHEQHF. The CDR3 region has the DNA TGTGCCAGCAGTTACGGGACAGGGGGCCACGAGCAGCACTTC.

This clonotype appeared a few times. The chain carries TRBV7-9 and TRBJ2-2; 9 positions match TRBD2. V lost 4 bases, J lost 3 bases, and 3 bases stayed unmatched. Germline lookup yields CDR1 SEHNR and CDR2 FQNEAQ (reference sequence). The CDR3 is 15 amino acids. The CDR3 protein is CASSSSGIYTGELFF. The CDR3 coding sequence is TGTGCCAGCAGCTCTAGCGGGATCTACACCGGGGAGCTGTTTTTT.

The table lists this clonotype with a few counts. This chain joins TRBV2 and TRBJ2-5; 8 bases align to TRBD1. The CDR3 has 13 amino acids. Per germline, CDR1 SNHLY and CDR2 FYNNEI. Trimming took 7 bases from V and 2 from J; bases not matched to a gene: 3. The chain's CDR3 is CASTWDRQETQYF. CDR3 bases: TGTGCCAGCACCTGGGACAGGCAAGAGACCCAGTACTTC.

Notes on this clonotype: A much bigger clone sits one base away, suggesting this may be a read error. The chain recombines TRBV28 with TRBJ1-2; 7 bases are shared with TRBD1. The CDR3 consists of 15 residues. V trimming: 7 bases; J trimming: 7 bases; junction bases outside the gene matches: 15. Germline-derived CDR1 and CDR2 are MDHEN and SYDVKM. This CDR3 reads CASIPWGTATLGYTF. DNA of the CDR3: TGTGCCAGCATTCCCTGGGGGACAGCCACGCTTGGCTACACCTTC.

This clonotype was seen a few times. The rearrangement uses TRBV28 and TRBJ2-7; D not resolved. This CDR3 contains 14 residues. The V gene's germline CDR1 is MDHEN and CDR2 SYDVKM. V gave up 3 bases and J gave up 5 bases, with 14 bases separating them. This chain's CDR3 is CASSLTRLFHEQYF. As DNA, the CDR3 is TGTGCCAGCAGTTTGACCCGGTTATTCCACGAGCAGTACTTC.

The chain employs TRBV20-1 and TRBJ2-3, with D possibly TRBD2 on 5 matching bases. Trimming took 3 bases from V and 3 from J, leaving 13 bases between them. CDR1 is DFQATT and CDR2 is SNEGSKA in the germline V gene (reference sequence). The CDR3 loop spans 14 amino acids. CDR3 sequence: CSASRSGTTDTQYF. The CDR3 DNA is TGCAGTGCTAGCAGGAGCGGCACTACAGATACGCAGTATTTT.

The genes are TRBV28 and TRBJ2-7, with 8 bases lining up with TRBD1. The ends lost 4 bases at V and 3 bases at J; junction bases unmatched: 11. There are 16 residues in the CDR3. Germline V lookup: CDR1 MDHEN, CDR2 SYDVKM. The CDR3 is CASSSPLDRAVYEQYF. DNA of the CDR3: TGTGCCAGCAGTTCCCCCTTGGACAGGGCGGTCTACGAGCAGTACTTC.

This clonotype occurred many times. V usage is TRBV28 and J usage is TRBJ1-5; D ambiguous. The CDR3 spans 15 residues. From germline, CDR1 is MDHEN and CDR2 SYDVKM. V dropped 4 bases and J dropped 4 bases, with 14 bases sitting between them. The CDR3 spells CASSSRTSRNQPQHF. The CDR3 coding sequence is TGTGCCAGCAGTTCACGAACCAGTCGGAATCAGCCCCAGCATTTT.

This clonotype was seen at least ten times. CDR3 in amino acids: CASSFLGQGGNQPQHF. The CDR3 DNA is TGTGCCAGCAGTTTCTTAGGACAGGGGGGCAATCAGCCCCAGCATTTT. The J gene is TRBJ1-5, the V gene TRBV28, with 10 bases fitting TRBD1. The CDR3 is 16 residues long. Germline CDR1 and CDR2: MDHEN and SYDVKM. The ends lost 3 bases at V and 2 bases at J; junction bases unmatched: 4.

This clonotype showed up just a few times. The rearrangement links TRBV7-8 to TRBJ2-3; perhaps TRBD2 as D (5 bases). Germline values: CDR1 SGHVS, CDR2 FQNEAQ. Trimming removed 0 bases from V and 3 bases from J, with 10 bases in between. The CDR3 length is 15 residues. The CDR3 loop is CASSLASGKTDTQYF. In DNA form, the CDR3 reads TGTGCCAGCAGCTTAGCGTCCGGGAAGACAGATACGCAGTATTTT.

The rearrangement joins TRBV7-2 to TRBJ2-1; D call uncertain. Germline assignment: CDR1 SGHTA and CDR2 FQGNSA. V lost 1 base and J 7 bases, leaving 8 bases between the germline ends. The length of the CDR3 is 13 residues. In nucleotides, the CDR3 is TGTGCCAGCAGCTTAGTGTGGGTTAATGAGCAGTTCTTC. Protein: CASSLVWVNEQFF.

A remark on this clonotype: The CDR3 ends on some other residue instead of the conserved phenylalanine or tryptophan, so this is likely a read error. V gene TRBV15 combines with J gene TRBJ1-5; a possible D gene is TRBD1 (5 bases). The V end was cut by 0 bases, the J end by 0 bases, with 9 bases between. The V gene's germline CDR1 is LNHNV and CDR2 YYDKDF (reference sequence). This CDR3 spans 16 amino acids. The CDR3 reads CATSRDRDLSNQPQHS. Here the CDR3 DNA reads TGTGCCACCAGCAGAGATCGGGACCTTAGCAATCAGCCCCAGCATTCT.

Concerning this clonotype: This clone may be a read error of a much larger clone one base away. The chain is built from TRBV27 and TRBJ2-2; 8 nucleotides align to TRBD1. From germline, CDR1 is MNHEY and CDR2 SMNVEV (reference sequence). The CDR3 length is 16 residues. V shed 4 bases and J 4 bases; nucleotides not matched to a gene: 8. CDR3: CASSWETGGSTGELFF. CDR3 nucleotides: TGTGCCAGCAGTTGGGAAACAGGGGGTAGCACCGGGGAGCTGTTTTTT.

As regards this clonotype: One junction end does not reproduce the germline sequence, and a read error may be involved. This sequence joins TRBV7-2 and TRBJ2-5; either TRBD1 or TRBD2 may supply D (5 bases each). CDR1 and CDR2 (germline): SGHTA, FQGNSA. The CDR3 length is 16 residues. The CDR3 DNA is TGCGCCAGCAGCCAAGGGGTGGGGACCCTCCAAGAGACCCAGTACTTC. This codes for CASSQGVGTLQETQYF.

The rearrangement links TRBV19 to TRBJ2-2; D not resolved. V was shortened by 3 bases and J by 4 bases, with 3 bases between the two germline ends. This CDR3 contains 12 residues. The germline V gene encodes CDR1 LNHDA and CDR2 SQIVND (reference sequence). The CDR3 is CASSIFTGELFF. CDR3 nucleotides: TGTGCCAGTAGTATTTTCACCGGGGAGCTGTTTTTT.

The CDR3 DNA reads as TGCGCCAGCAGCTCCGGGACAGGCGAATACGAGCAGTACTTC. Translation: CASSSGTGEYEQYF. The V and J genes are TRBV5-1 and TRBJ2-7; 8 nucleotides agree with TRBD1. The length of the CDR3 is 14 residues. Germline trimming cut 3 bases from V and 4 bases from J; bases unmatched to any gene: 6. CDR1 and CDR2 (germline): SGHRS, YFSETQ.

There are many counts of this clonotype. V is TRBV4-2 and J is TRBJ2-3; 7 nucleotides match TRBD2. V was pared by 1 base and J by 3 bases, with 10 bases of the junction left unmatched. This CDR3 has 17 residues. Germline V CDR1 and CDR2: LGHNA, YNFKEQ. CDR3 DNA sequence: TGTGCCAGCAGCCAAGTTTACGCGGGAGAAGGTACAGATACGCAGTATTTT. It encodes CASSQVYAGEGTDTQYF.

In this sample, this clonotype turned up many times. The CDR3: CSARDIQGGYGYTF. The CDR3 DNA reads TGCAGTGCTAGAGATATCCAGGGGGGATATGGCTACACCTTC. This chain links TRBV20-1 with TRBJ1-2; 7 bases line up with TRBD1. This CDR3 is 14 amino acids long. Germline loops: CDR1 DFQATT, CDR2 SNEGSKA (reference sequence). The V segment lost 0 bases and the J segment 5 bases; nucleotides outside the gene matches: 6.

The chain carries TRBV15 and TRBJ2-2; TRBD2 might be the D (5 bases). V lost 6 bases and J 7 bases, leaving 21 bases between the germline ends. The germline V gene encodes CDR1 LNHNV and CDR2 YYDKDF (reference sequence). This CDR3 comprises 16 residues. The CDR3 coding sequence is TGTGCCACCAGATTAAGAGGCGGGTACGGCGGCGGGGAGCTGTTTTTT. It codes for CATRLRGGYGGGELFF.